A selection of T cell receptor beta chains follows, all from one sample in a study of identifying expanded T cells in peripheral blood. The assay was immunoSEQ multiplex PCR, and TCRdb's table has in-frame clones only and misses some. Of under 85,000 clones listed, 84% are singletons. Sequenced material: blood. These receptors were obtained from a person aged 18-70 years in good health. Each CDR3 is given with its conserved first and last residue. D genes are given only for firm matches. The size field is filled for only some rows; it gives once, few, many or a size class.

d_gene: .; v_gene: TRBV7-2; abundance: .; j_gene: TRBJ2-3; CDR3aa: CASSLGHRTDTQYF; CDR3nt: TGTGCCAGCAGCCTGGGACATCGCACAGATACGCAGTATTTT
d_gene: .; v_gene: TRBV6-4; abundance: .; j_gene: TRBJ2-6; CDR3aa: CARPSGASTTGANVLTF; CDR3nt: TGTGCCAGGCCATCGGGCGCCTCGACTACTGGGGCCAACGTCCTGACTTTC
d_gene: .; v_gene: TRBV7-6; abundance: .; j_gene: TRBJ1-1; CDR3aa: CASSLWRPGSAF; CDR3nt: TGTGCCAGCAGCTTATGGAGGCCCGGATCTGCATTT
d_gene: .; v_gene: TRBV19; abundance: many; j_gene: TRBJ2-3; CDR3aa: CASSIQAADTQYF; CDR3nt: TGTGCCAGTAGTATCCAGGCCGCGGATACGCAGTATTTT
d_gene: .; v_gene: TRBV7-9; abundance: .; j_gene: TRBJ1-2; CDR3aa: CASSLETDNYGYTF; CDR3nt: TGTGCCAGCAGCTTAGAGACAGATAACTATGGCTACACCTTC
d_gene: TRBD2; v_gene: TRBV4-1; abundance: .; j_gene: TRBJ2-5; CDR3aa: CASSQGTSGETQYF; CDR3nt: TGCGCCAGCAGCCAAGGGACTAGCGGAGAGACCCAGTACTTC
d_gene: .; v_gene: TRBV30; abundance: .; j_gene: TRBJ2-1; CDR3aa: CAWSISIAHEQFF; CDR3nt: TGTGCCTGGAGTATCAGTATAGCACATGAGCAGTTCTTC
d_gene: TRBD1; v_gene: TRBV28; abundance: many; j_gene: TRBJ1-2; CDR3aa: CASLGQGRGYTF; CDR3nt: TGTGCCAGCCTGGGACAGGGAAGGGGCTACACCTTC
d_gene: .; v_gene: TRBV6-6; abundance: .; j_gene: TRBJ2-7; CDR3aa: CASRDSRRVYEQYF; CDR3nt: TGTGCCAGCAGGGACTCCCGAAGAGTCTACGAGCAGTACTTC
d_gene: .; v_gene: TRBV11-2; abundance: .; j_gene: TRBJ1-2; CDR3aa: CASSLNRAHGYTF; CDR3nt: TGTGCCAGCAGCTTAAACAGGGCCCACGGCTACACCTTC
d_gene: .; v_gene: TRBV19; abundance: few; j_gene: TRBJ2-3; CDR3aa: CASSRQGNADTQYF; CDR3nt: TGTGCCAGTAGTCGGCAGGGGAACGCAGATACGCAGTATTTT
d_gene: TRBD1; v_gene: TRBV29-1; abundance: .; j_gene: TRBJ2-5; CDR3aa: CSVVRDRPTRTQETQYF; CDR3nt: TGCAGCGTTGTGCGGGACAGGCCAACTCGGACCCAAGAGACCCAGTACTTC
d_gene: .; v_gene: TRBV7-2; abundance: .; j_gene: TRBJ2-1; CDR3aa: CASSFPLLATYNEQFF; CDR3nt: TGTGCCAGCAGCTTCCCCCTACTAGCCACCTACAATGAGCAGTTCTTC
d_gene: TRBD1; v_gene: TRBV5-5; abundance: .; j_gene: TRBJ2-7; CDR3aa: CASSMGQGGYEQYF; CDR3nt: TGTGCCAGCAGCATGGGACAGGGTGGATACGAGCAGTACTTC
d_gene: .; v_gene: TRBV27; abundance: .; j_gene: TRBJ2-3; CDR3aa: CASSLSPSGGDTQYF; CDR3nt: TGTGCCAGCAGTTTATCCCCATCCGGGGGAGATACGCAGTATTTT
d_gene: TRBD1; v_gene: TRBV28; abundance: .; j_gene: TRBJ1-2; CDR3aa: CASSSQTGAGYGYTF; CDR3nt: TGTGCCAGCAGTTCGCAGACAGGGGCGGGCTATGGCTACACCTTC
d_gene: .; v_gene: TRBV4-1; abundance: .; j_gene: TRBJ2-2; CDR3aa: CASSQEVQLGAGELFF; CDR3nt: TGCGCCAGCAGCCAAGAGGTCCAGCTTGGTGCCGGGGAGCTGTTTTTT
d_gene: .; v_gene: TRBV2; abundance: .; j_gene: TRBJ2-7; CDR3aa: CASRGSFDVTEQYF; CDR3nt: TGTGCCAGCAGGGGGTCCTTTGACGTGACCGAGCAGTACTTC
d_gene: .; v_gene: TRBV27; abundance: .; j_gene: TRBJ2-7; CDR3aa: CASKSRNGGEIYEQYF; CDR3nt: TGTGCCAGCAAAAGTCGGAATGGAGGGGAGATCTACGAGCAGTACTTC
d_gene: TRBD1; v_gene: TRBV2; abundance: .; j_gene: TRBJ2-1; CDR3aa: CASSNQGVNEQFF; CDR3nt: TGTGCCAGCAGTAATCAGGGGGTTAATGAGCAGTTCTTC
d_gene: TRBD2; v_gene: TRBV2; abundance: .; j_gene: TRBJ2-7; CDR3aa: CASSEALAGVEQYF; CDR3nt: TGTGCCAGCAGTGAAGCGCTAGCGGGAGTCGAGCAGTACTTC
d_gene: .; v_gene: TRBV5-1; abundance: .; j_gene: TRBJ1-1; CDR3aa: CASSLGGQMNTEAFF; CDR3nt: TGCGCCAGCAGCTTAGGAGGACAGATGAACACTGAAGCTTTCTTT
d_gene: TRBD2; v_gene: TRBV10-3; abundance: .; j_gene: TRBJ2-7; CDR3aa: CAISQGTSGTYEQYF; CDR3nt: TGTGCCATCAGCCAAGGGACTAGCGGGACCTACGAGCAGTACTTC
d_gene: TRBD1; v_gene: TRBV18; abundance: .; j_gene: TRBJ1-1; CDR3aa: CASSPADRGTEAFF; CDR3nt: TGTGCCAGCTCACCCGCCGACAGGGGCACTGAAGCTTTCTTT
d_gene: .; v_gene: TRBV11-2; abundance: .; j_gene: TRBJ1-1; CDR3aa: CASSLGGQFFTEAFF; CDR3nt: TGTGCCAGCAGCTTAGGTGGACAGTTTTTCACTGAAGCTTTCTTT
d_gene: .; v_gene: TRBV7-7; abundance: once; j_gene: TRBJ2-2; CDR3aa: CASSPIIALGGELFF; CDR3nt: TGTGCTAGCAGCCCCATCATTGCCTTAGGCGGGGAGCTGTTTTTT
d_gene: .; v_gene: TRBV28; abundance: .; j_gene: TRBJ1-5; CDR3aa: CASRLEGGNQPQHF; CDR3nt: TGTGCCAGCAGGCTAGAAGGTGGCAATCAGCCCCAGCATTTT
d_gene: .; v_gene: TRBV5-6; abundance: .; j_gene: TRBJ1-3; CDR3aa: CASSLYRAGNTIYF; CDR3nt: TGTGCCAGCAGCCTTTACAGGGCTGGAAACACCATATATTTT
d_gene: .; v_gene: TRBV20-1; abundance: .; j_gene: TRBJ2-7; CDR3aa: CSAQGTPEQYF; CDR3nt: TGCAGTGCTCAGGGGACCCCCGAGCAGTACTTC
d_gene: .; v_gene: TRBV5-6; abundance: .; j_gene: TRBJ2-7; CDR3aa: CASSPSAGFSYEQYF; CDR3nt: TGTGCCAGCAGCCCATCGGCAGGTTTCTCCTACGAGCAGTACTTC
d_gene: TRBD2; v_gene: TRBV18; abundance: .; j_gene: TRBJ2-3; CDR3aa: CASSSLAGGPSTDTQYF; CDR3nt: TGTGCCAGCTCATCCCTAGCGGGAGGGCCCTCGACAGATACGCAGTATTTT
d_gene: .; v_gene: TRBV19; abundance: .; j_gene: TRBJ2-5; CDR3aa: CASSIGTGAQYF; CDR3nt: TGTGCCAGTAGTATAGGAACGGGAGCCCAGTACTTC
d_gene: .; v_gene: TRBV4-3; abundance: .; j_gene: TRBJ1-2; CDR3aa: CASSQEDRHGYTF; CDR3nt: TGCGCCAGCAGCCAAGAGGATAGACATGGCTACACCTTC